The next 2 T cell receptor beta chains were all read from a single sample in a study of blood T cell repertoires in COVID-19. The method was immunoSEQ multiplex PCR; TCRdb's version includes in-frame clones alone and lacks a portion of them. The sample holds 250,000 to 300,000 clones, 75% to 90% seen once. Sequenced material: PBMCs or T cells enriched from blood (not recorded which). These receptors all come from a woman between 35 and 50 years old who had recovered from COVID-19.

The chain links TRBV7-9 to TRBJ1-3; 7 nucleotides agree with TRBD1. V gave up 5 bases and J gave up 0 bases; unmatched junction bases: 4. The CDR3 totals 15 residues. From germline, CDR1 is SEHNR and CDR2 FQNEAQ (reference sequence). The DNA of the CDR3 is TGTGCCAGCAGCACCCGACAGGGCTCTGGAAACACCATATATTTT. It specifies CASSTRQGSGNTIYF. The whole variable domain, remainder taken from reference TRBV7-9 and TRBJ1-3, is DTGVSQNPRHKITKRGQNVTFRCDPISEHNRLYWYRQTLGQGPEFLTYFQNEAQLEKSRLLSDRFSAERPKGSFSTLEIQRTEQGDSAMYLCASSTRQGSGNTIYFGEGSWLTVV.

The chain carries TRBV7-9 and TRBJ2-7; 7 positions agree with TRBD1. Looked up from germline, CDR1 is SEHNR and CDR2 is FQNEAQ (reference sequence). V shed 7 bases and J 3 bases; nucleotides not matched to a gene: 12. This CDR3 is 15 amino acids long. The CDR3 nucleotides read TGTGCCAGCACCACTTGGACAGGTGGCCACTACGAGCAGTACTTC. Residues: CASTTWTGGHYEQYF.